The clone carrying this T cell receptor beta chain was seen ten or more times. Its specificity is unknown. Germline V gene data show CDR1 as MDHEN and CDR2 as SYDVKM. This CDR3 is 14 amino acids long. V lost 7 bases, J lost 2 bases, and 15 bases lay in between. These data belong to a study of T cells in Graves' hyperthyroidism and ophthalmopathy. Template material for amplifying TCR beta CDR3 regions consisted of RNA transcripts. First-round RT-PCR targeting the TCR CDR3 was performed with the HTBI primer set. Via MiXCR, TCRdb re-called the multiplex PCR reads, giving one row per CDR3 protein. Here the sample spans 700,000 or so distinct CDR3 sequences, less than 20% being singletons. Findings of the study overall: Blood samples included most of the expanded thyroid clonotypes exceeding 0.001.

Sequenced: blood. The genes are TRBV28 and TRBJ2-7, with D hard to call. The clonotype was recovered from a man aged 18 to 30 with Graves' hyperthyroidism. CDR3 protein: CASTYGRPTYEQYF. CDR3 in DNA: TGTGCCAGCACCTACGGGCGGCCGACCTACGAGCAGTACTTC.